These 23 T cell receptor beta chains were sequenced from one sample in a study of T cell responses to AZD1222 COVID-19 vaccine. TCRdb's copy holds only in-frame clones and misses some; the assay was immunoSEQ multiplex PCR. The sample lists approximately 100,000 clones, less than 90% occurring once. Sequenced here: peripheral blood, sampled on day 0 of AZD1222 vaccination. All receptors derive from an adult in good health.

This clone was counted only a few times. The rearrangement links TRBV6-4 to TRBJ2-1; TRBD2 agrees at 13 bases. There are 15 residues in the CDR3. CDR1 and CDR2 from the germline V gene are MRHNA and SNTAGT. The junction had 0 bases not matched to a gene; V was cut back by 4 bases and J by 3 bases. The CDR3 region is CASSGLAGGYNEQFF. As DNA, the CDR3 is TGTGCCAGCAGTGGACTAGCGGGGGGCTACAATGAGCAGTTCTTC.

The chain links TRBV6-5 to TRBJ1-2; D may be TRBD1 (5 bases). This CDR3 is 13 amino acids long. The germline V gene has CDR1 MNHEY and CDR2 SVGAGI. The V end was cut by 2 bases, the J end by 3 bases, with 7 bases between. The CDR3 DNA follows: TGTGCCAGCAGTTACGAGGGACACTATGGCTACACCTTC. It yields the protein CASSYEGHYGYTF.

The rearrangement joins TRBV10-3 to TRBJ1-4, with D perhaps matching TRBD1 (5 bases). Germline CDR1 ENHRY, CDR2 SYGVKD. This CDR3 has 13 amino acids. V shed 9 bases and J shed 3 bases, with 11 bases lying between them. CDR3 amino acids: CAISRDPNEKLFF. CDR3 coding DNA: TGTGCCATTAGCAGGGACCCTAATGAAAAACTGTTTTTT.

The chain is built from TRBV6-2 or TRBV6-3 and TRBJ2-6; D possibly corresponds to TRBD2 (6 bases). Trimming took 2 bases from V and 2 from J, leaving 13 bases between them. Germline values: CDR1 MNHEY, CDR2 SVGEGT. This CDR3 is 17 amino acids long. The CDR3 nucleotides are TGTGCCAGCAGTTACCCCCATGGGGGGACTGGGGCCAACGTCCTGACTTTC. It is translated as CASSYPHGGTGANVLTF.

The gene calls are TRBV6-4 and TRBJ1-1; D is ambiguous. Germline V CDR1 and CDR2: MRHNA, SNTAGT. There are 14 residues in the CDR3. Trimming pared 0 bases from V and 2 bases from J, leaving 7 bases between. For the CDR3, the DNA is TGTGCCAGCAGTGACTCTGACGGAAACACTGAAGCTTTCTTT. Its translation: CASSDSDGNTEAFF.

The chain is built from TRBV4-3 and TRBJ1-1; TRBD1 is a possible D gene (6 bases). The germline CDR1 and CDR2 sequences are LGHNA and YSLEER. The CDR3 is 15 amino acids. Deletions cut 1 base from V and 6 bases from J, with 15 bases between. Here the CDR3 DNA reads TGCGCCAGCAGCCAAGTCAGGCCCAGACAGGCTGAAGCTTTCTTT. Its translation: CASSQVRPRQAEAFF.

This rearrangement joins TRBV2 to TRBJ1-4; D gene unclear. V was clipped by 5 bases and J by 6 bases, with 7 bases between them. CDR3 length: 12 amino acids. Germline values: CDR1 SNHLY, CDR2 FYNNEI. The CDR3 bases are TGTGCCAGCAGTTACACCGATGAAAAACTGTTTTTT. Amino acids: CASSYTDEKLFF.

The chain recombines TRBV20-1 with TRBJ1-6; D perhaps matches TRBD1 (6 bases). Looked up from germline, CDR1 is DFQATT and CDR2 is SNEGSKA (reference sequence). The CDR3 has 14 residues. Between the trimmed V and J ends, which lost 3 bases and 4 bases, there was a span of 10 bases. In DNA form, the CDR3 reads TGCAGTGCTAGTCTAGGGGGTTATAATTCACCCCTCCACTTT. Protein product: CSASLGGYNSPLHF.

The rearrangement joins TRBV20-1 to TRBJ2-3, with D possibly matching TRBD2 (5 bases). From germline, CDR1 is DFQATT and CDR2 SNEGSKA (reference sequence). This CDR3 contains 11 residues. V was cut by 6 bases and J by 7 bases, with 11 bases left in between. In DNA form, the CDR3 reads TGCAGTGCGTTGGAGGTAAATACGCAGTATTTT. Encoded protein: CSALEVNTQYF.

In this sample, this clone turned up once. The J gene is TRBJ2-7, the V gene TRBV7-9, with 7 bases aligning to TRBD2. The V gene end was trimmed by 2 bases and the J gene end by 6 bases; junction bases not matched to a gene: 7. Germline CDR1 reads SEHNR; CDR2 reads FQNEAQ (reference sequence). The CDR3 runs 14 residues. CDR3 loop: CASSLRGGEGEQYF. DNA for the CDR3: TGTGCCAGCAGCTTAAGAGGAGGGGAGGGCGAGCAGTACTTC.

This rearrangement joins TRBV27 to TRBJ1-1; D may be TRBD1 (6 bases). CDR3 length: 14 amino acids. V was cut by 3 bases and J by 0 bases, with 8 bases left in between. Germline V gene data show CDR1 as MNHEY and CDR2 as SMNVEV (reference sequence). This CDR3 reads CASSFGGLNTEAFF. The DNA for the CDR3 is TGTGCCAGCAGTTTCGGGGGGCTGAACACTGAAGCTTTCTTT.

This clone was picked up a small number of times. Here the CDR3 DNA reads TGTGCCAGCAGCCCTAACCCCGGGACTAGCGGGGGCCGAACCTACAATGAGCAGTTCTTC. Protein sequence: CASSPNPGTSGGRTYNEQFF. The genes are TRBV3-1 (or the pseudogene TRBV3-2) and TRBJ2-1, with 14 nucleotides matching TRBD2. Germline V lookup: CDR1 LGHDT, CDR2 YNNKEL (reference sequence). V trimming: 4 bases; J trimming: 2 bases; junction bases outside the gene matches: 13. The CDR3 contains 20 residues.

This sequence joins TRBV6-4 and TRBJ2-3; no clear D gene. Germline V gene sequence: CDR1 MRHNA, CDR2 SNTAGT. With 4 bases removed from V and 6 bases from J, the gap between germline ends came to 11 bases. This CDR3 is built from 13 residues. CDR3 sequence: CASSADPGDTQYF. The CDR3 DNA follows: TGTGCCAGCAGTGCCGACCCCGGGGATACGCAGTATTTT.

The V call is TRBV4-1, the J call TRBJ2-1; D gene unclear. V lost 1 base to trimming and J lost 3 bases, with 13 bases between them. Germline V lookup: CDR1 MGHRA, CDR2 YSYEKL. The CDR3 extends over 16 amino acids. The CDR3 bases are TGCGCCAGCAGCCAAGGGGAAAGGGTCTACTACAATGAGCAGTTCTTC. Protein: CASSQGERVYYNEQFF.

The chain employs TRBV3-1 (or the pseudogene TRBV3-2) and TRBJ2-5; unclear D gene. Germline loops: CDR1 LGHDT, CDR2 YNNKEL (reference sequence). Trimming took off 2 bases at V and 5 bases at J, with 21 bases between the two ends. The CDR3 is 17 residues long. The DNA of the CDR3 is TGTGCCAGCAGCCAAATAGGCGGTTCGAATTATCTTGAGACCCAGTACTTC. This translates into CASSQIGGSNYLETQYF.

The rearrangement joins TRBV7-2 to TRBJ2-7; D is possibly TRBD1 (5 bases). Trimming left V 4 bases short and J 3 bases short, with 16 bases between. Germline CDR1 and CDR2: SGHTA and FQGNSA. The CDR3 is made up of 15 amino acids. CDR3 nucleotide sequence: TGTGCCAGCAGCTACCTCTACAGGAGACACTACGAGCAGTACTTC. Its translation: CASSYLYRRHYEQYF.

There are a few counts of this clone. The chain links TRBV5-1 to TRBJ1-6; 9 bases map to TRBD1. The V segment lost 3 bases and the J segment 10 bases; nucleotides outside the gene matches: 8. The CDR3 loop spans 15 amino acids. Germline assignment: CDR1 SGHRS and CDR2 YFSETQ. The chain's CDR3 is CASSSRTGDASPLHF. As DNA, the CDR3 is TGCGCCAGCAGCTCCCGGACAGGGGACGCGTCACCCCTCCACTTT.

The chain is built from TRBV5-4 and TRBJ2-3, with no clear D. This CDR3 is built from 11 residues. In germline, CDR1 is SGHNT, CDR2 YYREEE (reference sequence). With 1 base removed from V and 5 bases from J, the gap between germline ends came to 2 bases. The CDR3 DNA follows: TGTGCCAGCAGCTTGAGAGATACGCAGTATTTT. Protein: CASSLRDTQYF.

The chain uses TRBV9 and TRBJ1-1, with unresolved D. CDR3 length equals 13 residues. Germline CDR1 reads SGDLS; CDR2 reads YYNGEE. The V end lost 4 bases, the J end lost 1 base, and 8 bases lay between the germline ends. The CDR3 is CASSLTENTEAFF. CDR3 sequence (DNA): TGTGCCAGCAGCCTCACAGAGAACACTGAAGCTTTCTTT.

V is TRBV4-1 and J is TRBJ1-2, with 7 bases aligning to TRBD1. The length of the CDR3 is 14 residues. The germline gives CDR1 MGHRA, CDR2 YSYEKL. The ends lost 3 bases at V and 4 bases at J; junction bases unmatched: 5. The CDR3 protein is CASSQQGGGYGYTF. DNA for the CDR3: TGCGCCAGCAGCCAGCAAGGGGGCGGCTATGGCTACACCTTC.

In DNA, the CDR3 is TGTGCCAGCAGGGGCCGGGATGGCTACACCTTC. Translation gives CASRGRDGYTF. The chain couples TRBV5-4 to TRBJ1-2, with D unresolved. The germline CDR1 and CDR2 sequences are SGHNT and YYREEE (reference sequence). V was clipped by 5 bases and J by 6 bases, with 8 bases between them. The CDR3 covers 11 residues.

Here the CDR3 reads CATLSPGSTDTQYF. DNA for the CDR3: TGTGCCACCCTTAGTCCGGGTAGCACAGATACGCAGTATTTT. V is TRBV2 and J is TRBJ2-3; D unresolved. The CDR3 has 14 amino acids. The ends were cut back, 10 bases at V and 0 bases at J, with 14 bases in the middle. Germline V gene lookup returns CDR1 SNHLY and CDR2 FYNNEI.

The chain recombines TRBV5-1 with TRBJ1-6, with a weak D call TRBD1 (5 bases). Germline V gene data show CDR1 as SGHRS and CDR2 as YFSETQ. V shed 4 bases and J shed 0 bases, with 11 bases lying between them. The CDR3 covers 16 residues. The CDR3 DNA reads TGCGCCAGCAGCCCCTCCGACAGCTCCTATAATTCACCCCTCCACTTT. It translates to CASSPSDSSYNSPLHF.